This TCR beta chain appears in the sequencing data of a study of blood T cell repertoires in COVID-19. Study context: Samples taken during acute and convalescent COVID-19 were collected in the United States, Italy and Spain.

The method was immunoSEQ multiplex PCR; TCRdb's version includes in-frame clones alone and lacks a portion of them. The sample shows fewer than 200,000 clones, over 75% of them seen only once. Germline assignment: CDR1 MNHEY and CDR2 SVGAGI. V was clipped by 0 bases and J by 0 bases, with 5 bases between them. This CDR3 contains 15 residues. The source is a man aged 45-65 years with acute or convalescent COVID-19. Sequencing was performed on peripheral blood. The chain carries TRBV6-5 and TRBJ2-2, with D unclear. CDR3 protein: CASSYSPTNTGELFF. The CDR3 DNA reads as TGTGCCAGCAGTTACTCCCCTACGAACACCGGGGAGCTGTTTTTT.